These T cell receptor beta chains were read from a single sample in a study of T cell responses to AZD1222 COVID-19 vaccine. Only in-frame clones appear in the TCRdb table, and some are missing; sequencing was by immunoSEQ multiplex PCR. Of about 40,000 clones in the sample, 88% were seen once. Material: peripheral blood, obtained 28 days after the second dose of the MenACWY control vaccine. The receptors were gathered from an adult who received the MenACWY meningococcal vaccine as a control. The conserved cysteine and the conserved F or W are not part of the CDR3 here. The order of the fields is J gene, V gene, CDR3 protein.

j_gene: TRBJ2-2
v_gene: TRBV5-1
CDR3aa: ASSWGDPGELF

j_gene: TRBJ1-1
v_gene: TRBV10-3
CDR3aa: ASRRASDTEAF

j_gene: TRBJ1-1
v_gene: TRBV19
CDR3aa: ASSSRTGWNTEAF

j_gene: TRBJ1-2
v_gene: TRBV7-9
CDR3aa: ASSFARDRTGGYT

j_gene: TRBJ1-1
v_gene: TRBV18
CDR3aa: ASSLSGGNTEAF

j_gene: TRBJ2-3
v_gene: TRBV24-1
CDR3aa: ATSGLTDTQY

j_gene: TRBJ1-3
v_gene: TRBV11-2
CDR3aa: ASSSVLSGNTIY

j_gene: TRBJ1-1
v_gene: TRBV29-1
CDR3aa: SGQAPGTEAF

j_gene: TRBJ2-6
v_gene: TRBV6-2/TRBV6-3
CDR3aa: ASSSGGSGANVLT

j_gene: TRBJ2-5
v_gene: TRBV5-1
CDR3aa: ASSPAGTSAQETQY

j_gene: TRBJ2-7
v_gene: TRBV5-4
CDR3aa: ASSLAPGSGHEQY

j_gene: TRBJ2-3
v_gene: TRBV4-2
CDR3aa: ASSQRRQLLAGFPDTQY

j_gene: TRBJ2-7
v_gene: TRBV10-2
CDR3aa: ASSQLLSYEQY

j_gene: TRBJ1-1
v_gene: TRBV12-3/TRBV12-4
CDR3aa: ASNQWSTEAF

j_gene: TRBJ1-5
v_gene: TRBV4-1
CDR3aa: ASSQEVTGDQPQH

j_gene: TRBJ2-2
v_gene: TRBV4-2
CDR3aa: ASSQDLAGSGELF

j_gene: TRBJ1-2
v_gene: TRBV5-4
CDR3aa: ASSSRQGGRVISGYT

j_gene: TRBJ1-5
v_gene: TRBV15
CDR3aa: ATSVRDRGRLDQPQH

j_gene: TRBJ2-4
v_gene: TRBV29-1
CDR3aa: SVVGAPLAKNIQY

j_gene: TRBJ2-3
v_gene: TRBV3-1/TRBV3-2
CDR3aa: ASSQEFVSWSTQY

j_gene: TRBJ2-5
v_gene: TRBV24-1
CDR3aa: ATSGTSPGETQY

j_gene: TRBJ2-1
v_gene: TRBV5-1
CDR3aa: ASSFASGSMNEQF

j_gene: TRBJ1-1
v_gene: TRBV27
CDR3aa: ASNKALNTEAF

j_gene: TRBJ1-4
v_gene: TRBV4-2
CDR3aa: ASSLDDRGSEKLF

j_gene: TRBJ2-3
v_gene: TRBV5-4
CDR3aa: ASSLQRGGGPGTDTQY

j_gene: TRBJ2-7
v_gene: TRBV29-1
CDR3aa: SVAVGGAYEQY

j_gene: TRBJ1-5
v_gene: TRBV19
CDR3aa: ASTGRGADNQPQH

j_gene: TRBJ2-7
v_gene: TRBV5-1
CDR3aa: ASRSSYSGTSSYEQY

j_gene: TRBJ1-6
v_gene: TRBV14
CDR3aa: ASSLTGGRSPLH

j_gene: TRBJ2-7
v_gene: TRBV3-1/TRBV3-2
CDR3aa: ASSQGTSGTYEQY

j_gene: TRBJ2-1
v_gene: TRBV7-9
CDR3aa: ASSLAGIRQRANEQF

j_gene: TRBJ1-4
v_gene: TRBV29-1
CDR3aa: SVGDTSTNEKLF

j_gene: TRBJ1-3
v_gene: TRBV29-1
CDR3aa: SVGSMTGGGGNTIY

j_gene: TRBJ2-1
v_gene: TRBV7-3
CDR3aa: ASSPGLAGASWNEQF

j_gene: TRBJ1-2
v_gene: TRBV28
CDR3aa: ASTLPRGQRGGYT

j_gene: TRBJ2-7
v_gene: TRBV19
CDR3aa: ASSIGGGARYEQY

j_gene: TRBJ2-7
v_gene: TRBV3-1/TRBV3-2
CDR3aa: ASSRSGQGSYEQY

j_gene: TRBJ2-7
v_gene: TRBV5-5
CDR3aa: ASSFDGTGFYYEQY

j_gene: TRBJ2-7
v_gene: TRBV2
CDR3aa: ASSESLVSYEQY

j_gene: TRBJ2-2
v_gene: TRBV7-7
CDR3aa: ASSLGTGDTGELF

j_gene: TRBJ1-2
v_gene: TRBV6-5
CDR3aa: ASRVDRAAGYT

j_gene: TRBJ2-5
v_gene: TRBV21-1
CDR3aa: ASTIVLAQY

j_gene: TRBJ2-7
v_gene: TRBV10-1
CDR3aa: ASKEGQGTYEQY

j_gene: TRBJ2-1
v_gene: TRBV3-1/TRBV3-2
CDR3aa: ASSGSGVGHEQF

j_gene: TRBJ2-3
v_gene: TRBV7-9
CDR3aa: ASSLDGTASTDTQY

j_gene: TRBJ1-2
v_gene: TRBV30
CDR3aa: AWSVLGPGYT

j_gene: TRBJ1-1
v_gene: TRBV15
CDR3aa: ATSRDANTEAF

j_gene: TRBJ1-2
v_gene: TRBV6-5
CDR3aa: ASSYTTGTNYGYT